The clone carrying this TCR beta chain has a handful of counts. Peripheral blood genomic DNA, not sorted cells or RNA, was the template. The data were obtained in a study of T cell repertoires in aging, cancer and after chemotherapy. Looking at the study overall: Paired samples before and after chemotherapy came from chronic lymphocytic leukemia patients on fludarabine- or bendamustine-based regimens. About 10 million TCR reads made up the full dataset.

A mixed TRB-A/B primer pool amplified rearranged TRB by multiplex touch-down PCR. Each CDR3 protein is one row after TCRdb ran MiXCR on the multiplex PCR reads. Found here are several thousand distinct CDR3 sequences, approximately 21% of them singletons; the top ten hold 15%. With 2 bases removed from V and 8 bases from J, the gap between germline ends came to 10 bases. The CDR3 is made up of 14 amino acids. The gene calls are TRBV12-3 or TRBV12-4 and TRBJ1-6; D may be TRBD1 (5 bases). This TCR came from a human donor with a blood cancer. The sample consisted of blood. CDR3 in amino acids: CASSLRGRDSPLHF. DNA of the CDR3: TGTGCCAGCAGTTTACGGGGGAGGGATTCACCCCTCCACTTT.